This T cell receptor beta chain was profiled in a study of blood T cell repertoires in COVID-19. In the original analysis: The assay estimated nucleated cells by amplifying reference gene primers. This table comes from immunoSEQ multiplex PCR, and its TCRdb copy is limited to in-frame clones, with some not included. The D gene and trimming were derived from the DNA, and the V and J assignments and clone size from that table. The sample lists about 68,000 clones; 80% to 90% were seen once. CDR3 length: 13 residues. Trimming cost V 7 bases and J 8 bases; bases outside gene matches: 7. CDR1 is KGHDR and CDR2 is SFDVKD in the germline V gene.

This clonotype was obtained from a woman aged 60-70 years with acute or convalescent COVID-19. The chain links TRBV24-1 to TRBJ1-2; 9 nucleotides agree with TRBD1. Material for sequencing was peripheral blood. CDR3 in DNA: TGTGCCACCAGGGCCGGACAGGGGCAAGGCTACACCTTC. Amino acid sequence: CATRAGQGQGYTF.